Below, 22 T cell receptor beta chains from the same sample are listed, as sequenced in a study of regulatory T cells in long-lasting Graves disease. Arm-PCR of CDR3 regions and iRepertoire HTBI primers were used to build TCR beta libraries. TCRdb passed the multiplex PCR reads through MiXCR, listing each CDR3 protein once. The sample consists of a few hundred thousand distinct CDR3 sequences, 15% to 20% of them appearing once. Time point indicated: newly diagnosed GD, antithyroid drugs for less than 3 months. Preparation of the TCR library used RNA extracted from PBMCs. These records were also assigned to another study, of T cells in Graves' hyperthyroidism and ophthalmopathy.

This specimen was peripheral blood mononuclear cells (PBMCs), taken at new diagnosis, from a patient treated with antithyroid drugs. The receptors originated from a woman aged 18-29 years with Graves disease.

At least ten counts were recorded for this clonotype. The chain has TRBV6-5 and TRBJ2-1; D not resolved. Looked up from germline, CDR1 is MNHEY and CDR2 is SVGAGI. Trimming cost V 0 bases and J 8 bases, with 8 bases left between them. The CDR3 is 13 residues long. The CDR3 protein is CASSYSDLYEQFF. The DNA for the CDR3 is TGTGCCAGCAGTTACTCAGACCTGTATGAGCAGTTCTTC.

This clonotype was seen many times. The J gene is TRBJ2-1, the V gene TRBV12-5; TRBD2 matches 11 bases. The CDR3 is made up of 15 amino acids. Germline loops: CDR1 LGHNT, CDR2 FRNRAP. Trimming took 5 bases from V and 4 from J; bases not matched to a gene: 4. CDR3 residues: CASGLGLAGYNEQFF. The CDR3 DNA reads as TGTGCTAGTGGTCTCGGACTAGCGGGTTACAATGAGCAGTTCTTC. The whole variable domain, filled in from reference TRBV12-5 and TRBJ2-1, reads DARVTQTPRHKVTEMGQEVTMRCQPILGHNTVFWYRQTMMQGLELLAYFRNRAPLDDSGMPKDRFSAEMPDATLATLKIQPSEPRDSAVYFCASGLGLAGYNEQFFGPGTRLTVL.

Ten or more counts support this clonotype. The chain links TRBV12-3 or TRBV12-4 to TRBJ2-6; perhaps TRBD1 as D (6 bases). V was pared by 5 bases and J by 0 bases, with 17 bases between. The CDR3 covers 18 residues. The CDR3 nucleotides are TGTGCCAGCAGTCTTCTTCCGGGACATAACTCTGGGGCCAACGTCCTGACTTTC. Translating it yields CASSLLPGHNSGANVLTF.

V and J are TRBV9 and TRBJ1-6, with D uncertain. V was pared by 4 bases and J by 9 bases, with 17 bases between. Germline-derived CDR1 and CDR2 are SGDLS and YYNGEE. The CDR3 has 15 amino acids. The CDR3 here is CASSPQEGLGSPLHF. Written as DNA, the CDR3 is TGTGCCAGCAGCCCGCAGGAGGGTTTGGGTTCACCCCTCCACTTT. Supplemented by reference TRBV9 and TRBJ1-6, the full variable domain reads DSGVTQTPKHLITATGQRVTLRCSPRSGDLSVYWYQQSLDQGLQFLIQYYNGEERAKGNILERFSAQQFPDLHSELNLSSLELGDSALYFCASSPQEGLGSPLHFGNGTRLTVT.

This clonotype was picked up a small number of times. The CDR3 DNA reads as TGTGCCAGCAGCTTAGATCGGGGGGGGTCAGATACGCAGTATTTT. It codes for CASSLDRGGSDTQYF. The rearrangement joins TRBV7-2 to TRBJ2-3; TRBD2 matches 8 bases. CDR1 SGHTA and CDR2 FQGNSA come from the germline V gene. Trimming cost V 1 base and J 4 bases; bases outside gene matches: 4. CDR3 length: 15 residues.

This clonotype has a count of ten or more. V is TRBV11-2 and J is TRBJ1-1; unclear D gene. Per germline, CDR1 SGHAT and CDR2 FQNNGV. Trimming pared 5 bases from V and 2 bases from J, leaving 3 bases between. This CDR3 region has 11 residues. This CDR3 is CASSHNTEAFF. In DNA form, the CDR3 reads TGTGCCAGCAGCCACAACACTGAAGCTTTCTTT.

This clonotype was counted between two and nine times. J is TRBJ1-4 and V is TRBV9; D call uncertain. CDR1 and CDR2 (germline): SGDLS, YYNGEE. Trimming shortened V by 6 bases and J by 8 bases, and 23 bases separated the two germline ends. The CDR3 loop spans 16 amino acids. In DNA, the CDR3 is TGTGCCAGCACCGTCGGAAGCGCAGGACCGGAGGAAAAACTGTTTTTT. This gives the protein CASTVGSAGPEEKLFF.

Many counts were recorded for this clonotype. The chain carries TRBV9 and TRBJ2-1, with 12 bases identical to TRBD2. CDR3 length: 14 residues. The trim removed 0 bases at V and 8 bases at J, leaving 0 bases unmatched. Per the germline V gene, CDR1 is SGDLS and CDR2 is YYNGEE. The CDR3 DNA sequence: TGTGCCAGCAGCGTAGGGACTAGCGGGGATGAGCAGTTCTTC. It specifies CASSVGTSGDEQFF.

Notes on this clonotype: At one end, the junction sequence differs from germline, possibly due to a read error. The chain uses TRBV5-1 and TRBJ2-1; TRBD2 matches at 11 bases. The germline V gene encodes CDR1 SGHRS and CDR2 YFSETQ. The CDR3 is made up of 18 amino acids. CDR3 nucleotide sequence: TGTGCCAGCAGCTTAGGGGAGAGACTAGCGGGATACTACAATGAGCAGTTCTTC. Its translation: CASSLGERLAGYYNEQFF.

Regarding this clonotype: This sequence may be a read error, since a much larger clone differs from it by one base. The chain has TRBV6-2 or TRBV6-3 and TRBJ2-1, with 8 bases matching TRBD1. The end of the DNA is better explained by TRBJ2-7, so the J call may be wrong. Germline V lookup: CDR1 MNHEY, CDR2 SVGEGT. The CDR3 is 14 residues long. The CDR3 coding sequence is TGTGCCGGCAGAGACAGGGGATTCTCCTACGAGCAGTACTTC. Amino acids: CAGRDRGFSYEQYF.

This clonotype was detected ten times or more. The V and J genes are TRBV7-9 and TRBJ1-4, with unresolved D. This CDR3 comprises 13 residues. The germline CDR1 and CDR2 sequences are SEHNR and FQNEAQ (reference sequence). V shed 4 bases and J shed 6 bases, with 9 bases lying between them. The CDR3 region is CASSSYGDEKLFF. The DNA of the CDR3 is TGTGCCAGCAGCTCCTACGGGGATGAAAAACTGTTTTTT.

The table lists this clonotype with many counts. The chain joins TRBV6-2 or TRBV6-3 to TRBJ2-5; 7 bases fit TRBD1. The trim removed 6 bases at V and 5 bases at J, leaving 6 bases unmatched. The germline V gene encodes CDR1 MNHEY and CDR2 SVGEGT. The length of the CDR3 is 13 residues. The CDR3 DNA sequence: TGTGCCAGCAGGGTAGGGGGCGAGGAGACCCAGTACTTC. Encoded protein: CASRVGGEETQYF.

This clonotype was counted many times. The chain combines TRBV2 with TRBJ1-2, with D possibly being TRBD1 (5 bases). CDR3 size: 12 residues. Deletions cut 1 base from V and 7 bases from J, with 7 bases between. Germline V gene data show CDR1 as SNHLY and CDR2 as FYNNEI. The CDR3 bases are TGTGCCAGCAGTGAAGGGGGGTCTGGCTACACCTTC. It codes for CASSEGGSGYTF.

Ten or more counts support this clonotype. The rearrangement uses TRBV30 and TRBJ1-2, with D possibly TRBD1 on 6 matching bases. Per the germline V gene, CDR1 is GTSNPN and CDR2 is SVGIG (reference sequence). V was cut by 7 bases and J by 8 bases, with 20 bases left in between. This CDR3 is built from 13 residues. As DNA, the CDR3 is TGTGCCTTGGACAGTCGGGGCGGAGGAGGCTACACCTTC. It specifies CALDSRGGGGYTF. Combining the CDR3 with reference TRBV30 and TRBJ1-2 gives the whole variable domain SQTIHQWPATLVQPVGSPLSLECTVEGTSNPNLYWYRQAAGRGLQLLFYSVGIGQISSEVPQNLSASRPQDRQFILSSKKLLLSDSGFYLCALDSRGGGGYTFGSGTRLTVV.

This chain links TRBV25-1 with TRBJ1-1; 9 nucleotides agree with TRBD1. V lost 3 bases, J lost 12 bases, and 8 bases stayed unmatched. Germline CDR1 reads MGHDK; CDR2 reads SYGVNS. The CDR3 totals 13 residues. As DNA, the CDR3 is TGTGCCAGCAGTGAGTCGGACAGGGGTTTAACTTTCTTT. Its translation: CASSESDRGLTFF. Using reference TRBV25-1 and TRBJ1-1 for the parts outside the CDR3, the full variable domain is EADIYQTPRYLVIGTGKKITLECSQTMGHDKMYWYQQDPGMELHLIHYSYGVNSTEKGDLSSESTVSRIRTEHFPLTLESARPSHTSQYLCASSESDRGLTFFGQGTRLTVV.

At least ten counts were recorded for this clonotype. The genes are TRBV7-8 and TRBJ1-5; 7 bases match TRBD1. The V segment lost 1 base and the J segment 2 bases; nucleotides outside the gene matches: 5. In germline, CDR1 is SGHVS, CDR2 FQNEAQ. The CDR3 sequence is 16 residues long. The CDR3 coding sequence is TGTGCCAGCAGCTTAGTTGGGACAGAGCGCAATCAGCCCCAGCATTTT. Its protein is CASSLVGTERNQPQHF.

This clonotype was counted at least ten times. The chain links TRBV6-2 or TRBV6-3 to TRBJ2-1; a weak D match, TRBD2 (6 bases). CDR3 length: 19 residues. Looked up from germline, CDR1 is MNHEY and CDR2 is SVGEGT. V was cut by 0 bases and J by 4 bases, with 22 bases left in between. The CDR3, as DNA: TGTGCCAGCAGTTACTCCCCCCTGGTGAGTCGGGAGCTATACAATGAGCAGTTCTTC. This sequence encodes CASSYSPLVSRELYNEQFF.

Comment on this clonotype: A junction boundary mismatches the germline segment, possibly from a read error. The V and J genes are TRBV27 and TRBJ2-3, with a weak D call TRBD2 (6 bases). CDR1 and CDR2 (germline): MNHEY, SMNVEV (reference sequence). This CDR3 spans 14 amino acids. CDR3 in DNA: TGTGCCGGCAGTTACGGAGGGCACACAGATACGCAGTATTTT. Encoded protein: CAGSYGGHTDTQYF.

This clonotype was recorded at least ten times. The chain couples TRBV30 to TRBJ2-7; 7 nucleotides align to TRBD1. The trim removed 3 bases at V and 5 bases at J, leaving 16 bases unmatched. Germline V lookup: CDR1 GTSNPN, CDR2 SVGIG (reference sequence). The CDR3 contains 16 residues. Here the CDR3 reads CAWSPPIRGLINEQYF. CDR3 nucleotide sequence: TGTGCCTGGAGCCCTCCTATCAGGGGGTTGATAAACGAGCAGTACTTC. Full variable domain (rest looked up from reference TRBV30 and TRBJ2-7): SQTIHQWPATLVQPVGSPLSLECTVEGTSNPNLYWYRQAAGRGLQLLFYSVGIGQISSEVPQNLSASRPQDRQFILSSKKLLLSDSGFYLCAWSPPIRGLINEQYFGPGTRLTVT.

Of note for this clonotype: This sequence may be a read error, since a much larger clone differs from it by one base. V gene TRBV24-1 combines with J gene TRBJ2-1, with D hard to call. Germline V gene data show CDR1 as KGHDR and CDR2 as SFDVKD. The CDR3 loop spans 11 amino acids. V was clipped by 9 bases and J by 8 bases, with 10 bases between them. The CDR3, as DNA: TGTGCCACCGAAGACCTCGATGAGCAGTTCTTC. This sequence encodes CATEDLDEQFF.

This chain links TRBV15 with TRBJ2-2, with 8 bases lining up with TRBD2. CDR3 length equals 13 residues. The J segment lost 4 bases and the V segment lost 6 bases, leaving 1 base of the junction unmatched. Germline V gives CDR1 LNHNV, CDR2 YYDKDF (reference sequence). The CDR3 sequence is CATRRGGTGELFF. The CDR3 nucleotides are TGTGCCACCAGACGGGGGGGCACCGGGGAGCTGTTTTTT. Drawing the rest from reference TRBV15 and TRBJ2-2, the complete variable domain is DAMVIQNPRYQVTQFGKPVTLSCSQTLNHNVMYWYQQKSSQAPKLLFHYYDKDFNNEADTPDNFQSRRPNTSFCFLDIRSPGLGDTAMYLCATRRGGTGELFFGEGSRLTVL.

This clonotype was detected many times. The chain employs TRBV20-1 and TRBJ2-7, with D uncertain. This CDR3 has 13 residues. Germline values: CDR1 DFQATT, CDR2 SNEGSKA (reference sequence). The germline V and J ends were trimmed by 5 bases and 3 bases, with 14 bases remaining between them. This CDR3 is CSAPTYSSYEQYF. CDR3 sequence (DNA): TGCAGTGCTCCGACATATTCTAGCTACGAGCAGTACTTC.